The clone carrying this TCR beta chain has just a few counts. The antigen is unknown. The sample belongs to a study of response to subunit inactivated influenza vaccine. Study-level results: It was the authors' suggestion that each seasonal influenza vaccination recruits few new T cells.

The CDR3 covers 12 residues. CDR1 is SGHTA, CDR2 FQGNSA, per germline. With 0 bases removed from V and 5 bases from J, the gap between germline ends came to 4 bases. TCRdb itself ran the RT-PCR reads through MiXCR, one entry per CDR3 protein. Of about 830,000 distinct CDR3 sequences in the sample, roughly 18% were seen once. The chain combines TRBV7-2 with TRBJ1-2; D remains unclear. The sample was PBMCs from blood, taken 4 to 6 days after vaccination. The clonotype comes from a man aged 50-60 years who received an inactivated influenza vaccine. DNA of the CDR3: TGTGCCAGCAGCTTAGCTGAGTATGGCTACACCTTC. Protein product: CASSLAEYGYTF.